The 19 T cell receptor beta chains in this list originate from one sample, sequenced in a study of shared clonotypes between healthy human individuals. The protocol was immunoSEQ multiplex PCR, while the TCRdb copy is restricted to in-frame clones and leaves out a portion. Of 730,000 or so clones in the sample, about two thirds were seen once. Sequenced input: memory CD4+ T cells sorted from blood. The subset here: CD45RA-negative fraction. The receptor set was obtained from a woman in her 30s in good health.

The V gene is TRBV28, the J gene TRBJ2-7; D not certain. The V and J ends lost 7 bases and 7 bases respectively, with 17 bases between them. The CDR3 consists of 13 residues. Germline V gene sequence: CDR1 MDHEN, CDR2 SYDVKM. As DNA, the CDR3 is TGTGCCAGCAACATGGGCGGCCCCCGGGAGCAGTACTTC. It encodes CASNMGGPREQYF. Looking up the rest from reference TRBV28 and TRBJ2-7 gives the full variable domain: DVKVTQSSRYLVKRTGEKVFLECVQDMDHENMFWYRQDPGLGLRLIYFSYDVKMKEKGDIPEGYSVSREKKERFSLILESASTNQTSMYLCASNMGGPREQYFGPGTRLTVT.

The chain has TRBV28 and TRBJ1-1, with 8 bases fitting TRBD1. V trimming: 5 bases; J trimming: 3 bases; junction bases outside the gene matches: 8. The germline V gene has CDR1 MDHEN and CDR2 SYDVKM. The CDR3 is made up of 15 amino acids. DNA for the CDR3: TGTGCCAGCAGTGCTGACAGGGGACGAGACACTGAAGCTTTCTTT. This gives the protein CASSADRGRDTEAFF.

The chain links TRBV20-1 to TRBJ2-1; D may be TRBD2 (5 bases). Trimming pared 5 bases from V and 8 bases from J, leaving 10 bases between. CDR1 is DFQATT, CDR2 SNEGSKA, per germline (reference sequence). CDR3 length: 11 amino acids. CDR3: CSAARRDEQFF. The CDR3 region has the DNA TGCAGTGCTGCCCGGCGGGATGAGCAGTTCTTC.

The chain combines TRBV2 with TRBJ1-1; D uncertain. Germline assignment: CDR1 SNHLY and CDR2 FYNNEI. This CDR3 has 13 amino acids. V lost 2 bases and J 5 bases, leaving 9 bases between the germline ends. This CDR3 is CASSESEGTEAFF. CDR3 nucleotides: TGTGCCAGCAGTGAATCGGAAGGAACTGAAGCTTTCTTT.

This clone was detected only a few times. V and J are TRBV6-5 and TRBJ2-7; no reliable D call. Deletions cut 11 bases from V and 1 base from J, with 18 bases between. The CDR3 has 14 residues. From germline, CDR1 is MNHEY and CDR2 SVGAGI. The CDR3 protein is CAVASGLESYEQYF. The CDR3, as DNA: TGTGCCGTGGCTAGTGGGCTCGAATCCTACGAGCAGTACTTC.

The chain joins TRBV6-5 to TRBJ2-5; D is uncertain. V was shortened by 2 bases and J by 1 base, with 5 bases between the two germline ends. Germline V gene lookup returns CDR1 MNHEY and CDR2 SVGAGI. The CDR3 totals 13 residues. The CDR3 reads CASSYNTQETQYF. CDR3 in DNA: TGTGCCAGCAGTTACAACACCCAAGAGACCCAGTACTTC.

The V gene is TRBV2, the J gene TRBJ1-5; D may be TRBD1 (5 bases). Germline CDR1 reads SNHLY; CDR2 reads FYNNEI. The CDR3 is made up of 16 amino acids. Deletions cut 5 bases from V and 0 bases from J, with 14 bases between. CDR3: CASSSSNRPSNQPQHF. In nucleotides, the CDR3 is TGTGCCAGCAGTTCAAGTAACAGGCCTAGCAATCAGCCCCAGCATTTT.

This chain connects TRBV28 to TRBJ1-1; 12 bases are a match to TRBD1. CDR3 size: 17 residues. Trimming cost V 8 bases and J 4 bases; bases outside gene matches: 14. CDR1 is MDHEN, CDR2 SYDVKM, per germline. CDR3 nucleotides: TGTGCCAGCGGAATTGTCCCGGGACAGGGGGCGATCACTGAAGCTTTCTTT. It codes for CASGIVPGQGAITEAFF.

CDR3 nucleotides: TGCGCCAGCAGTGATCGACTAGCCGGAACCTACGAGCAGTACTTC. Its protein is CASSDRLAGTYEQYF. The V call is TRBV10-1, the J call TRBJ2-7, with TRBD2 identical over 7 bases. CDR1 is WNHNN and CDR2 is SYGVQD in the germline V gene (reference sequence). CDR3 length: 15 residues. Trimming at V came to 3 bases and at J to 2 bases, leaving 7 bases not matched to a gene.

The chain employs TRBV6-5 and TRBJ2-2; D unclear. Trimming removed 2 bases at V and 1 base at J, with 8 bases between. The CDR3 runs to 15 residues. Germline values: CDR1 MNHEY, CDR2 SVGAGI. In nucleotides, the CDR3 is TGTGCCAGCAGTTACGGAGTGGGGAACACCGGGGAGCTGTTTTTT. It encodes CASSYGVGNTGELFF.

Only a few counts were recorded for this clone. This sequence joins TRBV28 and TRBJ1-2; 7 nucleotides line up with TRBD1. V lost 1 base, J lost 8 bases, and 10 bases stayed unmatched. CDR1 is MDHEN, CDR2 SYDVKM, per germline. The length of the CDR3 is 15 residues. CDR3 region: CASSLYRQGPGGYTF. The CDR3 DNA sequence: TGTGCCAGCAGTTTATACCGACAGGGCCCGGGAGGCTACACCTTC.

The V call is TRBV19, the J call TRBJ2-7; 8 bases fit TRBD1. After removal of 5 bases from V and 5 bases from J, the junction contained 20 bases not matched to a gene. The CDR3 contains 18 residues. Germline CDR1 reads LNHDA; CDR2 reads SQIVND (reference sequence). The CDR3 DNA reads as TGTGCCAGTAGTCACCGCGAAGGCGACAGGGGCCCCCCCCACGAGCAGTACTTC. This translates into CASSHREGDRGPPHEQYF.

The chain recombines TRBV4-1 with TRBJ2-2; D uncertain. The CDR3 runs 17 residues. V dropped 2 bases and J dropped 4 bases, with 17 bases sitting between them. CDR1 is MGHRA, CDR2 YSYEKL, per germline. DNA of the CDR3: TGCGCCAGCAGCCAATTCGCGCGGCCCCGGCGCACCGGGGAGCTGTTTTTT. Its translation is CASSQFARPRRTGELFF.

This clone was observed once. This chain links TRBV5-6 with TRBJ2-2; D is perhaps TRBD1 or TRBD2 (5 bases each). The CDR3 is made up of 17 amino acids. Trimming left V 0 bases short and J 0 bases short, with 12 bases between. CDR1 and CDR2 (germline): SGHDT, YYEEEE. CDR3 DNA: TGTGCCAGCAGCTTGGCCCCCGGGGCAGCGAACACCGGGGAGCTGTTTTTT. Its protein is CASSLAPGAANTGELFF.

The chain combines TRBV4-1 with TRBJ2-7; 9 nucleotides match TRBD2. Germline assignment: CDR1 MGHRA and CDR2 YSYEKL. The CDR3 has 15 residues. J gave up 3 bases and V 0 bases, and 3 bases lay outside the gene matches. CDR3 protein: CASSQDYSGSYEQYF. The CDR3, as DNA: TGCGCCAGCAGCCAAGATTATAGCGGGAGCTACGAGCAGTACTTC.

The gene calls are TRBV18 and TRBJ2-1; TRBD1 matches 8 bases. The V gene's germline CDR1 is KGHSH and CDR2 LQKENI. Losses at the gene ends were 5 bases for V and 5 bases for J; bases not matched to a gene: 2. The length of the CDR3 is 13 residues. CDR3 amino acids: CASSRQGNNEQFF. CDR3 sequence (DNA): TGTGCCAGCTCAAGACAGGGGAACAATGAGCAGTTCTTC.

This clone was counted many times. The rearrangement joins TRBV5-4 to TRBJ1-4, with 9 bases identical to TRBD1. J lost 8 bases, V lost 4 bases, and 6 bases had no gene match. This CDR3 comprises 14 residues. Germline V gene data show CDR1 as SGHNT and CDR2 as YYREEE (reference sequence). CDR3 sequence reads: CASSGGQGQEKLFF. The CDR3 DNA is TGTGCCAGCAGCGGGGGACAGGGACAAGAAAAACTGTTTTTT.

The V gene is TRBV29-1, the J gene TRBJ1-1; no reliable D call. Deletions cut 2 bases from V and 0 bases from J, with 7 bases between. Germline CDR1 is SQVTM and CDR2 is ANQGSEA. This CDR3 has 13 residues. The chain's CDR3 is CSVERRMNTEAFF. As DNA, the CDR3 is TGCAGCGTTGAACGGCGGATGAACACTGAAGCTTTCTTT.

This rearrangement joins TRBV27 to TRBJ1-2, with 10 bases identical to TRBD1. The V gene's germline CDR1 is MNHEY and CDR2 SMNVEV (reference sequence). The V and J ends lost 2 bases and 5 bases, in that order; junction bases with no gene match: 11. The CDR3 sequence is 17 residues long. The CDR3 loop reads CASSLNRDRGFGYGYTF. The CDR3 nucleotides read TGTGCCAGCAGTTTAAACCGGGACAGGGGATTTGGGTATGGCTACACCTTC.